This T cell receptor (beta chain) was retrieved from a study of T cells in Graves' hyperthyroidism and ophthalmopathy. Study-wide background: Blood from the periphery was taken at initial diagnosis, before any treatment. Study conclusions and caveats: A model built on 13 V-J features separated ophthalmopathy from stable hyperthyroidism.

CDR3 size: 16 residues. Germline CDR1 reads SGHKS; CDR2 reads YYEKEE (reference sequence). The ends were cut back, 0 bases at V and 0 bases at J, with 10 bases in the middle. Subjects aged 18 to 65 presented with newly diagnosed hyperthyroidism of less than 2 months' duration. Uncontrolled infection, other autoimmune disease, pregnancy or lactation led to exclusion. TCR beta CDR3 region amplification was performed from RNA transcripts. TCR CDR3 underwent first-round RT-PCR with the HTBI primer set. TCRdb re-called the multiplex PCR reads with MiXCR, one entry per CDR3 protein. The sample includes about 500,000 distinct CDR3 sequences, approximately 16% of them seen just once. Remarks on this clonotype: Its antigen remains unknown.

The receptor was derived from a woman under 30 with Graves' hyperthyroidism. Sample: blood. The rearrangement links TRBV5-5 to TRBJ2-1, with D unresolved. For the CDR3, the DNA is TGTGCCAGCAGCTTGGGAGTGCAGAGCTCCTACAATGAGCAGTTCTTC. Its translation is CASSLGVQSSYNEQFF.